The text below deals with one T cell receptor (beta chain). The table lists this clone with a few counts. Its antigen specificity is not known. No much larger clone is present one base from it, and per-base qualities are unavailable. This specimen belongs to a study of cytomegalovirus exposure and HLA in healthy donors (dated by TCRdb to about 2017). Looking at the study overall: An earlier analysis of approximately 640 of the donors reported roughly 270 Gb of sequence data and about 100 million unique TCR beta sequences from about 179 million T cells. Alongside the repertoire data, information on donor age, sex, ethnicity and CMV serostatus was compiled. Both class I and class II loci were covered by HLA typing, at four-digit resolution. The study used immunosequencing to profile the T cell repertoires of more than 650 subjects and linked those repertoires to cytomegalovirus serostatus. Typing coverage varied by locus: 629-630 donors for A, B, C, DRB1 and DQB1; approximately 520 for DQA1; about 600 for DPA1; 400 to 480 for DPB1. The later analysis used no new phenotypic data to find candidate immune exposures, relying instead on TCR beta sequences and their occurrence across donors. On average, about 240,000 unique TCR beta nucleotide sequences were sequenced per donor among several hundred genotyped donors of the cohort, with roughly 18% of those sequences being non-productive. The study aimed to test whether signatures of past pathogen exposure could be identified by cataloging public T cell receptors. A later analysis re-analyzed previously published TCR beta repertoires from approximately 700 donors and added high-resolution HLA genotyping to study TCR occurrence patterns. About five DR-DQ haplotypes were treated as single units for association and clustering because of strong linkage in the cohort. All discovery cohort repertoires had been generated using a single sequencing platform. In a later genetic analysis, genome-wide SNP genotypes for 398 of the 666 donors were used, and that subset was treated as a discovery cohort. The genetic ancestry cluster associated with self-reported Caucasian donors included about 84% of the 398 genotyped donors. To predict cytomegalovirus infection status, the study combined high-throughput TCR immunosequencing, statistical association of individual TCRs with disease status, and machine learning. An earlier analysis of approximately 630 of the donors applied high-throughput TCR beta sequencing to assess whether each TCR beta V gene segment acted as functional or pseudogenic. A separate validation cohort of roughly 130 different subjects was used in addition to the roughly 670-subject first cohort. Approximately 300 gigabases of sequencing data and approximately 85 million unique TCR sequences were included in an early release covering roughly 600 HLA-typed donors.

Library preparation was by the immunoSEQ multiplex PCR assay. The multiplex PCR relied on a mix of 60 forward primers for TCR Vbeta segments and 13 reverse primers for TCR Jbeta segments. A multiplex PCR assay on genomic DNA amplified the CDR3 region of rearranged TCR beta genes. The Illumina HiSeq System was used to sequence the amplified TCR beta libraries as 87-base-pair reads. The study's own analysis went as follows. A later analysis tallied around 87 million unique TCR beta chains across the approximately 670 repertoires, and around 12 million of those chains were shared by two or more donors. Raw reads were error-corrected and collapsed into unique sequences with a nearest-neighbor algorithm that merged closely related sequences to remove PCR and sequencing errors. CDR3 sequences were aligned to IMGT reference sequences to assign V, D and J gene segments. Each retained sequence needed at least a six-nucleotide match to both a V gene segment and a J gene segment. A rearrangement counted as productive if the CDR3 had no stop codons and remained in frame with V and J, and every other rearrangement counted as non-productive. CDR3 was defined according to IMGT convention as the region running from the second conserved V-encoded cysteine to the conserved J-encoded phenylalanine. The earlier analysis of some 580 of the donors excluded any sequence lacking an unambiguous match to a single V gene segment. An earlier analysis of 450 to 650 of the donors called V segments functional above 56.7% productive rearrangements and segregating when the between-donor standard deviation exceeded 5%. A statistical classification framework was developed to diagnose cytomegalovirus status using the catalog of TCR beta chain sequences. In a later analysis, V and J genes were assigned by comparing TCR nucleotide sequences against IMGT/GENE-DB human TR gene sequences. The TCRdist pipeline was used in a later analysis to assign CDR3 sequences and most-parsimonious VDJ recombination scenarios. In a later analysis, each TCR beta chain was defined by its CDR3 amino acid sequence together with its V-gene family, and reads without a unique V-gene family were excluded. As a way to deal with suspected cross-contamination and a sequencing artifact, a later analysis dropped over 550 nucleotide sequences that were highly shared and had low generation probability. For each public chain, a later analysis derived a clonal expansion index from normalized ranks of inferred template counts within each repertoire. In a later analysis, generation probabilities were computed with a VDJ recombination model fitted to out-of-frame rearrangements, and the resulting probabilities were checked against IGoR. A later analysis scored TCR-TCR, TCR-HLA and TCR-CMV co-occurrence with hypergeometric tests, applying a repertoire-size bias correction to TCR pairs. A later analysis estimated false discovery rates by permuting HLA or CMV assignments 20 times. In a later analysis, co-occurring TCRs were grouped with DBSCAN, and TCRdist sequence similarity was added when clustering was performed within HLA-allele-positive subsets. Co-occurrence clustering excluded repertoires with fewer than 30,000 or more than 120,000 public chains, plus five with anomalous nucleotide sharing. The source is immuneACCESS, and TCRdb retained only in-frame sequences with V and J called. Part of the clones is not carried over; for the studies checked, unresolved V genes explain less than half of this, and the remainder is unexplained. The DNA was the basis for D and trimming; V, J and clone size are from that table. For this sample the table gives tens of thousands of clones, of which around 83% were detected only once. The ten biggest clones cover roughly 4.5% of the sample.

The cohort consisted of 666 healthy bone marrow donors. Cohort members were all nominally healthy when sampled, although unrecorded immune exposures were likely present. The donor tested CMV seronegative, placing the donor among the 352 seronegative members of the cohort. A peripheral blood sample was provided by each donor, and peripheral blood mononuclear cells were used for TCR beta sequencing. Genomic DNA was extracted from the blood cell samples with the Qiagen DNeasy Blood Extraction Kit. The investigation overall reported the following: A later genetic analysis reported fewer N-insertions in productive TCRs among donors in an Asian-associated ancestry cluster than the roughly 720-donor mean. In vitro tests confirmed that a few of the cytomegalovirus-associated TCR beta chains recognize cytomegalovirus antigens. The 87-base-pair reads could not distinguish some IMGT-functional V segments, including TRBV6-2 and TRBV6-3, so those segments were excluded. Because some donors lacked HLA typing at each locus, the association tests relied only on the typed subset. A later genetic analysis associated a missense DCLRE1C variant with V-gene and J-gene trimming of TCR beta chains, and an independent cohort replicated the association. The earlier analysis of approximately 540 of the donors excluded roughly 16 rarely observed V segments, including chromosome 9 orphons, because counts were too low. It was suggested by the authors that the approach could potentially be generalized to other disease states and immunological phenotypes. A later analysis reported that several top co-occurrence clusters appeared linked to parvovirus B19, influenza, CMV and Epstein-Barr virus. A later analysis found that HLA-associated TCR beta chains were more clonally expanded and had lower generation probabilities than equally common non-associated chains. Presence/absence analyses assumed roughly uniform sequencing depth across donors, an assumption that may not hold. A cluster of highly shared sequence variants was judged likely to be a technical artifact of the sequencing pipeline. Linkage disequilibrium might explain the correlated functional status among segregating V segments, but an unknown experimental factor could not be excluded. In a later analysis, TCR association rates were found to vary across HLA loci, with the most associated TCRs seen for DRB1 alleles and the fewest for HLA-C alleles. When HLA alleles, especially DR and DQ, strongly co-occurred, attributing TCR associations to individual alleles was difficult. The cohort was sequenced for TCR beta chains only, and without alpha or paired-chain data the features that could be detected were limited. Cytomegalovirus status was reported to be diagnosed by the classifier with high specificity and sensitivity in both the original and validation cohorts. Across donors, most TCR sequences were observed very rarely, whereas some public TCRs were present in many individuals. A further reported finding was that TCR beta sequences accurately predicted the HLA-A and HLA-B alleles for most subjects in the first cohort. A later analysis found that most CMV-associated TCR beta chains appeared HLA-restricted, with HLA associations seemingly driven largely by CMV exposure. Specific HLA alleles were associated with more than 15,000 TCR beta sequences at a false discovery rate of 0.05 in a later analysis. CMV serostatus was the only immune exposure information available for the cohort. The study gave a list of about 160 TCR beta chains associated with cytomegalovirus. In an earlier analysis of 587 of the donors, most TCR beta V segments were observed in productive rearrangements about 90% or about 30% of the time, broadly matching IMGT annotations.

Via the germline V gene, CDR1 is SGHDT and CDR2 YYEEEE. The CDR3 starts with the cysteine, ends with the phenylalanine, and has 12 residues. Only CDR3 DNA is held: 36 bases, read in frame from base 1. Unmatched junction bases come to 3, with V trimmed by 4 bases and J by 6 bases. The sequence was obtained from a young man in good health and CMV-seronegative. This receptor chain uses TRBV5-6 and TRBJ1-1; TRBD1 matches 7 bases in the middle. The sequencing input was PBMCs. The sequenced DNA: TGTGCCAGCAGCCCGCAGGGGGCTGAAGCTTTCTTT. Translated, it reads CASSPQGAEAFF.